This T cell receptor beta chain appears in the sequencing data of a study of T cell repertoires in cytomegalovirus infection. Study summary: CMV epitopes used comprised recently identified HLA-C-restricted ones and well-studied HLA-B-restricted ones. Public TCR beta signatures provided an indication of both CMV infection and a matching HLA type.

Each CDR3 protein gets one entry after TCRdb re-called the reads with MiXCR. The data contain approximately 25,000 distinct CDR3 sequences, 19% of them singletons. This clonotype was recorded a few times. Its matching antigen is unknown. Germline V gene data show CDR1 as SGHDT and CDR2 as YYEEEE. The V segment lost 3 bases and the J segment 6 bases; nucleotides outside the gene matches: 3. The CDR3 runs 13 residues. Regarding the study as a whole: The response measured ex vivo was dominated by TCR beta clonotypes (HLA-C-restricted and CMV-specific).

V usage is TRBV5-6 and J usage is TRBJ2-3; 8 nucleotides match TRBD2. This TCR came from a human donor in good health (CMV status not recorded). Some clones in this sample may be carry-over from other donors' samples. This sample comprised CD8+ T cells from cultured PBMCs, obtained from culture after CMV antigen stimulation. The CDR3 spells CASSSWTSDTQYF. For the CDR3, the DNA is TGTGCCAGCAGCTCCTGGACTAGCGATACGCAGTATTTT.